The rows below give T cell receptor beta chains drawn from one sample of a study of radiotherapy plus CTLA-4 blockade in lung cancer. Libraries were prepared by immunoSEQ multiplex PCR; TCRdb keeps only in-frame clonotypes and omits some of them. The sample shows about 73,000 clones, 80% to 90% of them seen only once. The sequences come from peripheral blood, collected from a patient treated with radiotherapy plus ipilimumab. These receptors came from a human donor with non-small cell lung cancer that progressed on radiotherapy plus ipilimumab. Both conserved end residues are part of each CDR3. D genes are given only for firm matches. A row's size may be missing; if present it is once, few, many or a size class.

V	J	size	D	DNA	CDR3
TRBV27	TRBJ2-1	NA	NA	TGTGCCAGCAGGGGCCTTTGGAGCTCCTACAATGAGCAGTTCTTC	CASRGLWSSYNEQFF
TRBV10-3	TRBJ2-7	NA	NA	TGTGCCATCACTCCAGGGCCCGGAGGGACCTACGAGCAGTACTTC	CAITPGPGGTYEQYF
TRBV23-1	TRBJ1-4	NA	TRBD1	TGCGCCAGCAGTCATCCGGGACAGGCCCTTAATGAAAAACTGTTTTTT	CASSHPGQALNEKLFF
TRBV6-1	TRBJ1-6	NA	NA	TGTGCCAGCAGGACGGACAACTATAATTCACCCCTCCACTTT	CASRTDNYNSPLHF
TRBV11-2	TRBJ2-7	NA	NA	TGTGCCAGCAGCTTAATCGACTACGAGCAGTACTTC	CASSLIDYEQYF
TRBV7-3	TRBJ1-1	NA	NA	TGTGCCAGCAGCGGACAGCTGAGGGCTGAAGCTTTCTTT	CASSGQLRAEAFF
TRBV5-6	TRBJ2-3	NA	TRBD1	TGTGCCAGCAGCTCCGGGACAGGGGGATGGACGCAGTATTTT	CASSSGTGGWTQYF
TRBV4-2	TRBJ2-5	NA	TRBD2	TGTGCCAGCAGCCAAGTGGCGGGAGGGCCAGAGACCCAGTACTTC	CASSQVAGGPETQYF
TRBV30	TRBJ2-5	NA	TRBD2	TGTGCCTGGAGTGTGGGGCTAGCGGGTGGGGAGACCCAGTACTTC	CAWSVGLAGGETQYF
TRBV28	TRBJ1-2	NA	NA	TGTGCGAGCGGGCGGTCGAACTATGGCTACACCTTC	CASGRSNYGYTF
TRBV9	TRBJ2-5	NA	NA	TGTGCCAGCAGCCTCAGTGGGGTCGGGGAGACCCAGTACTTC	CASSLSGVGETQYF
TRBV18	TRBJ1-1	NA	NA	TGTGCCAGCTCACCATCCCCCCGGCAGAACACTGAAGCTTTCTTT	CASSPSPRQNTEAFF
TRBV2	TRBJ2-1	NA	TRBD2	TGTGCCAGCAGGCATAGGACTAGCGGGAGGGTTGAGCAGTTCTTC	CASRHRTSGRVEQFF
TRBV7-6	TRBJ2-1	NA	TRBD2	TGTGCCAGCAGCTTAAGTGGCGGGAGCCTCCGGCGGGAGCAGTTCTTC	CASSLSGGSLRREQFF
TRBV19	TRBJ1-2	NA	NA	TGTCCCCCTCGATATTATGGCTACACCTTC	CPPRYYGYTF
TRBV5-1	TRBJ2-5	NA	NA	TGCGCCAGCAGCTTCTACCAAGAGACCCAGTACTTC	CASSFYQETQYF
TRBV7-2	TRBJ2-7	NA	NA	TGTGCCAGCAGCTTGACTTCCGACTACGAGCAGTACTTC	CASSLTSDYEQYF
TRBV2	TRBJ1-4	NA	TRBD1	TGTGCCAGCAGTAGCCGGACAGGGGTGGGAGAAAAACTGTTTTTT	CASSSRTGVGEKLFF
TRBV18	TRBJ2-5	NA	NA	TGTGCCAGCTCACCGCAGCTACAACAAGAGACCCAGTACTTC	CASSPQLQQETQYF
TRBV6-5	TRBJ2-7	NA	TRBD1	TGTGCCAGCAGCACAGGGGGGTACGAGCAGTACTTC	CASSTGGYEQYF
TRBV29-1	TRBJ2-1	few	TRBD2	TGCAGCGTTGCAGGGGGACTAGCGGGAGACGGGGATGAGCAGTTCTTC	CSVAGGLAGDGDEQFF
TRBV28	TRBJ2-7	NA	NA	TGTGCCAGCAGTTCCCGGACCTACGAGCAGTACTTC	CASSSRTYEQYF
TRBV28	TRBJ2-7	NA	TRBD1	TGTGCCAGCATCCCGCCGGGACAGGCCTCCTACGAGCAGTACTTC	CASIPPGQASYEQYF
TRBV29-1	TRBJ2-5	NA	NA	TGCAGCGTACCTACAGGGCAAGAGACCCAGTACTTC	CSVPTGQETQYF
TRBV5-1	TRBJ1-1	NA	TRBD1	TGCGCCAGCAGCTTAGGACAGGGGGCGCCGGCTTTCTTT	CASSLGQGAPAFF
TRBV27	TRBJ2-7	NA	NA	TGTGCCAGCAATTCCTTTGGAAGCTCCTACGAGCAGTACTTC	CASNSFGSSYEQYF
TRBV6-4	TRBJ2-3	NA	NA	TGTGCCAGCAAGGCTAGCGTATTTACAGATACGCAGTATTTT	CASKASVFTDTQYF
TRBV7-3	TRBJ2-5	NA	NA	TGTGCCAGCAGCTTAACTGGTTACGGCGAGACCCAGTACTTC	CASSLTGYGETQYF
TRBV5-1	TRBJ1-6	NA	NA	TGCGCCAGCAGCATGGACGGAACCACGGGTTCACCCCTCCACTTT	CASSMDGTTGSPLHF
TRBV13	TRBJ2-5	NA	NA	TGTGCCAGCAGCCCATATCCCAGGGGTTTAGAGACCCAGTACTTC	CASSPYPRGLETQYF
TRBV29-1	TRBJ2-1	NA	TRBD2	TGCAGCTCAGGGACTAGCGGGAGCGCGGTTGAGCAGTTCTTC	CSSGTSGSAVEQFF
TRBV6-5	TRBJ2-5	NA	TRBD2	TGTGCCAGCAGTTACTCCCGGGAGGGGGGGACCCAGTACTTC	CASSYSREGGTQYF
TRBV7-2	TRBJ1-5	NA	NA	TGTGCCAGCAGCTGGAAATATAGCAATCAGCCCCAGCATTTT	CASSWKYSNQPQHF
TRBV5-1	TRBJ2-2	NA	NA	TGCGCCAGCAGCTTGGTTCCAACGAACACCGGGGAGCTGTTTTTT	CASSLVPTNTGELFF
TRBV28	TRBJ2-7	once	NA	TGTGCCAGCAGTCTGCGCTACGAGCAGTACTTC	CASSLRYEQYF
TRBV7-9	TRBJ2-2	NA	NA	TGTGCCAGCAGCTTATCCGGGCAGGGTCGCCCCACCGGGGAGCTGTTTTTT	CASSLSGQGRPTGELFF
TRBV29-1	TRBJ2-1	NA	NA	TGCAGCTCGAGAAGCCACAATGAGCAGTTCTTC	CSSRSHNEQFF
TRBV29-1	TRBJ1-4	once	NA	TGCAGCGTTGAAGACGGAGGGACGGATGAAAAACTGTTTTTT	CSVEDGGTDEKLFF
TRBV7-3	TRBJ2-5	NA	NA	TGTGCCAGCAGCCAACAGGGAGGTTTTCAAGAGACCCAGTACTTC	CASSQQGGFQETQYF
TRBV20-1	TRBJ2-4	NA	NA	TGCAGTGCTAGTGAGATTCAGTACTTC	CSASEIQYF
TRBV15	TRBJ2-1	NA	TRBD2	TGTGCCACCAGCTGGGACCTAGCGGGGGGCAATGAGCAGTTCTTC	CATSWDLAGGNEQFF
TRBV9	TRBJ2-1	NA	NA	TGTGCCAGCAGCCCCCGGTCTAGCGACTACAATGAGCAGTTCTTC	CASSPRSSDYNEQFF
TRBV7-8	TRBJ2-2	NA	NA	TGTGCCAGCAGCTTACGGGACCACAACACCGGGGAGCTGTTTTTT	CASSLRDHNTGELFF
TRBV4-1	TRBJ1-3	NA	NA	TGCGCCAGCAGCCAAGTTCCCACGTCTACTGGAAACACCATATATTTT	CASSQVPTSTGNTIYF
TRBV29-1	TRBJ2-1	NA	NA	TGCAGCGTTGCGGGGGACCTGTACAATGAGCAGTTCTTC	CSVAGDLYNEQFF
TRBV5-8	TRBJ1-1	NA	TRBD1	TGTGCCAGCAGCTTGGGTGGACAGGGTCTAAGTGAAGCTTTCTTT	CASSLGGQGLSEAFF
TRBV30	TRBJ2-2	NA	TRBD2	TGTGCCTGGATGGGCGGGAGTTGGACCGGGGAGCTGTTTTTT	CAWMGGSWTGELFF
TRBV6-1	TRBJ1-2	NA	TRBD1	TGTGCCAGCAGTACCTCAGGGGGGCGGTTAGGCTACACCTTC	CASSTSGGRLGYTF
TRBV28	TRBJ1-5	NA	NA	TGTGCCACCGGATGGGGGACGTTTCAGCCCCAGCATTTT	CATGWGTFQPQHF
TRBV30	TRBJ2-2	NA	TRBD2	TGTGCCTGGAAGCCCCTTCGAGCGGGGCGGGACACCGGGGAGCTGTTTTTT	CAWKPLRAGRDTGELFF
TRBV30	TRBJ1-1	NA	NA	TGTGCCTGGAGTATCTCCGGGGGGCGAGGAACTGAAGCTTTCTTT	CAWSISGGRGTEAFF
TRBV6-5	TRBJ2-2	NA	TRBD1	TGTGCCAGCAGTGGACAGGTCACCGGGGAGCTGTTTTTT	CASSGQVTGELFF
TRBV9	TRBJ2-5	NA	NA	TGTGCCAGCAGCCCTTGGACCGAACAAGAGACCCAGTACTTC	CASSPWTEQETQYF
TRBV5-4	TRBJ2-4	NA	NA	TGTGCCAGCAGCCCCGTGAGTTTTTTAGCCAAAAACATTCAGTACTTC	CASSPVSFLAKNIQYF
TRBV2	TRBJ2-1	few	NA	TGTGCCAGCAGTGAGAGTTATCCACCGAATGAGCAGTTCTTC	CASSESYPPNEQFF
TRBV28	TRBJ2-7	NA	NA	TGTGCCAGCAGATCCAACACAGGGTTCGAGCAGTACTTC	CASRSNTGFEQYF
TRBV6-5	TRBJ2-3	NA	TRBD2	TGTGCCAGCAGTTTTTTGGCTAGCGGGAGCACAGATACGCAGTATTTT	CASSFLASGSTDTQYF
TRBV9	TRBJ2-2	NA	NA	TGTGCCAGCAGCGTAGAGGCGAGAACCGGGGAGCTGTTTTTT	CASSVEARTGELFF
TRBV7-9	TRBJ2-1	NA	TRBD2	TGTGCCAGCAGCTTTTCGGGACTAGATTTGGTTGAGCAGTTCTTC	CASSFSGLDLVEQFF
TRBV4-2	TRBJ1-4	NA	TRBD1	TGTGCCAGCAGCCAAGATACGACAGGGGGTTCCTCTAATGAAAAACTGTTTTTT	CASSQDTTGGSSNEKLFF